The T cell receptor (beta chain) under discussion was sequenced for a study of T cell repertoires in cytomegalovirus infection. MiXCR, applied by TCRdb to the reads, yields one record per CDR3 protein. The profile shows approximately 350,000 distinct CDR3 sequences, about 35% of them singletons. CDR3 length: 15 residues. The V segment lost 5 bases and the J segment 3 bases; nucleotides outside the gene matches: 3. The germline V gene encodes CDR1 SEHNR and CDR2 FQNEAQ (reference sequence). As regards this clonotype: Antigen specificity is unknown.

This TCR derives from a human donor in good health (CMV status not recorded). Some clones in this sample may be carry-over from other donors' samples. The material was cultured PBMCs, obtained from culture after CMV antigen stimulation. This chain joins TRBV7-9 and TRBJ2-1; 11 bases line up with TRBD2. The CDR3 loop reads CASSGGLADYNEQFF. CDR3 DNA: TGTGCCAGCAGCGGGGGACTAGCGGACTACAATGAGCAGTTCTTC. The whole variable domain, remainder taken from reference TRBV7-9 and TRBJ2-1, is DTGVSQNPRHKITKRGQNVTFRCDPISEHNRLYWYRQTLGQGPEFLTYFQNEAQLEKSRLLSDRFSAERPKGSFSTLEIQRTEQGDSAMYLCASSGGLADYNEQFFGPGTRLTVL.